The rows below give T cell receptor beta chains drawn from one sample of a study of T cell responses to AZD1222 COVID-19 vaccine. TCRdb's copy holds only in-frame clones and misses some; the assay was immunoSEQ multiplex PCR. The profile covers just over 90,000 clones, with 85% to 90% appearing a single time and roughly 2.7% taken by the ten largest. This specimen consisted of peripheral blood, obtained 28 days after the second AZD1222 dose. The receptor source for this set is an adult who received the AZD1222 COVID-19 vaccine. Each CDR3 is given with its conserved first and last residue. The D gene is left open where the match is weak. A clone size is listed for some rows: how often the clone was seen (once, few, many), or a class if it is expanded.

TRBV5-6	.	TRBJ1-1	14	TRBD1	CASSHGTGSTEAFF	TGTGCCAGCAGTCATGGGACAGGCAGCACTGAAGCTTTCTTT
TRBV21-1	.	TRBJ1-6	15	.	CASSTDDRGASPLHF	TGTGCCAGCAGCACGGACGACAGGGGTGCCTCACCCCTCCACTTT
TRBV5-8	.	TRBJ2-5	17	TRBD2	CASSLSLAGGPRETQYF	TGTGCCAGCAGCTTGAGCCTAGCGGGAGGGCCTCGGGAGACCCAGTACTTC
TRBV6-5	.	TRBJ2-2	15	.	CASSPRAGGTGELFF	TGTGCCAGCAGTCCCCGGGCCGGCGGGACCGGGGAGCTGTTTTTT
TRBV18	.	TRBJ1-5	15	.	CASSPDSYSNQPQHF	TGTGCCAGCTCACCCGACAGCTATAGCAATCAGCCCCAGCATTTT
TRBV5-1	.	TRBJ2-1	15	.	CASSLVGATYNEQFF	TGCGCCAGCAGCTTGGTGGGAGCAACCTACAATGAGCAGTTCTTC
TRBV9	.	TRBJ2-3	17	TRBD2	CASSVDPLSGGTDTQYF	TGTGCCAGCAGCGTAGACCCTCTGAGCGGGGGCACAGATACGCAGTATTTT
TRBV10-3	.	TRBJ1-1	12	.	CAIAREVTEAFF	TGTGCCATTGCCCGCGAGGTGACTGAAGCTTTCTTT
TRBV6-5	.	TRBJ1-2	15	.	CASSPGGAISDGYTF	TGTGCCAGCAGTCCGGGGGGGGCCATAAGCGATGGCTACACCTTC
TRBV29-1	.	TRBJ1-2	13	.	CSVEPQREGGYTF	TGCAGCGTTGAACCCCAACGGGAGGGTGGCTACACCTTC
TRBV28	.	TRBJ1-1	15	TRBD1	CASSLTGQGVAEAFF	TGTGCCAGCAGTTTAACCGGACAGGGGGTAGCTGAAGCTTTCTTT
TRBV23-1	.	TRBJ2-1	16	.	CASSQHRNRIYNEQFF	TGCGCCAGCAGCCAACACCGAAACAGGATCTACAATGAGCAGTTCTTC
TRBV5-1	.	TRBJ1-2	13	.	CASSLGDGYGYTF	TGCGCCAGCAGCTTGGGAGACGGCTATGGCTACACCTTC
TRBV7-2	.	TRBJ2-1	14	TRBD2	CASSLSGTSGVPFF	TGTGCCAGCAGCTTATCTGGGACTAGCGGGGTCCCGTTCTTC
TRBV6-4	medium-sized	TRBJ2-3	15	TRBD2	CASSLTSGGTDTQYF	TGTGCCAGCAGCCTGACTAGCGGGGGCACAGATACGCAGTATTTT
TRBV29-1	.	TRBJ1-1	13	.	CSVEGTMNTEAFF	TGCAGCGTTGAGGGGACAATGAACACTGAAGCTTTCTTT
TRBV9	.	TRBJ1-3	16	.	CASSVGGRVSGNTIYF	TGTGCCAGCAGCGTAGGCGGCCGCGTCTCTGGAAACACCATATATTTT
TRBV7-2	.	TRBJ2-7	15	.	CASSLVRQGRLEQYF	TGTGCCAGCAGCTTAGTCCGGCAGGGGAGGTTAGAGCAGTACTTC
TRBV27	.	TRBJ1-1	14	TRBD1	CASSPRDSLTEAFF	TGTGCCAGCAGCCCCCGGGACAGTCTTACTGAAGCTTTCTTT
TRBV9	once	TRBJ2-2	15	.	CASSVVGSVPGELFF	TGTGCCAGCAGCGTAGTAGGCAGCGTACCGGGGGAGCTGTTTTTT
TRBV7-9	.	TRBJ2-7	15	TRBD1	CASSPSRTGSYEQYF	TGTGCCAGCAGTCCGTCCCGGACAGGGTCCTACGAGCAGTACTTC
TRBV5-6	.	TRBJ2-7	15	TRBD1	CASSWTGALPYEQYF	TGTGCCAGCAGCTGGACAGGGGCTCTCCCCTACGAGCAGTACTTC
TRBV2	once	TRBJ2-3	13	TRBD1	CASSPGQTDTQYF	TGTGCCAGCAGTCCGGGACAGACAGATACGCAGTATTTT
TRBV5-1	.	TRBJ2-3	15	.	CASVASRAGTDTQYF	TGCGCCAGCGTAGCGTCGCGAGCAGGGACAGATACGCAGTATTTT
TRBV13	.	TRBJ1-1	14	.	CASSPRDMNTEAFF	TGTGCCAGCAGCCCCAGGGACATGAACACTGAAGCTTTCTTT
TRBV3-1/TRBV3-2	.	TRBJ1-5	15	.	CASSQGTNSNQPQHF	TGTGCCAGCAGCCAAGGTACAAATAGCAATCAGCCCCAGCATTTT
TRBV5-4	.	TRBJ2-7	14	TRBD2	CASSPGLAGDEQYF	TGTGCCAGCAGCCCCGGACTAGCGGGAGACGAGCAGTACTTC
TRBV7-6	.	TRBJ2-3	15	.	CASSLGDSSTDTQYF	TGTGCCAGCAGCTTAGGGGACTCTAGCACAGATACGCAGTATTTT
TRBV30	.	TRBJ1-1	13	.	CAWAGGGLVTAFF	TGTGCCTGGGCCGGGGGAGGTTTAGTAACGGCTTTCTTT
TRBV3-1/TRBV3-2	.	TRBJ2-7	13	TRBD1	CASSHRGPVEQYF	TGTGCCAGCAGCCACAGGGGGCCCGTCGAGCAGTACTTC
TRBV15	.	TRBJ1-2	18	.	CATSRWNRVQGSDYGYTF	TGTGCCACCAGCAGGTGGAACAGGGTACAGGGATCCGACTATGGCTACACCTTC
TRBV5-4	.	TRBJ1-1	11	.	CASSGSGEAFF	TGTGCCAGCAGCGGTTCGGGTGAAGCTTTCTTT
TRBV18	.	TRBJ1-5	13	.	CASSPKREQPQHF	TGTGCCAGCTCACCCAAAAGGGAGCAGCCCCAGCATTTT
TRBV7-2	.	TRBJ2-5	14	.	CASSLVRGAETQYF	TGTGCCAGCAGCTTAGTTCGCGGGGCGGAGACCCAGTACTTC
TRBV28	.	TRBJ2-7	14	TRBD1	CASSAPGQLREQYF	TGTGCCAGCAGCGCTCCGGGACAGCTTCGCGAGCAGTACTTC
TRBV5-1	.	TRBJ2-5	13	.	CASSLGARETQYF	TGCGCCAGCAGCTTAGGGGCGCGGGAGACCCAGTACTTC
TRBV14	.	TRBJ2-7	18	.	CASSQDSGLWATSYEQYF	TGTGCCAGCAGCCAAGATTCGGGTTTATGGGCGACCTCCTACGAGCAGTACTTC
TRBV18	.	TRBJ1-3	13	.	CASSPSALNTIYF	TGTGCCAGCTCACCTTCAGCATTAAACACCATATATTTT
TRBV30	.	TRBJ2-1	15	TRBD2	CAWSVTSGKGNEQFF	TGTGCCTGGAGCGTGACTAGCGGGAAGGGGAATGAGCAGTTCTTC
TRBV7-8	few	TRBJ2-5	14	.	CASSFWTEQETQYF	TGTGCCAGCAGCTTCTGGACAGAACAAGAGACCCAGTACTTC
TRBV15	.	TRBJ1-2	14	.	CATSRTGGAYGYTF	TGTGCCACCAGCAGGACAGGAGGCGCCTATGGCTACACCTTC
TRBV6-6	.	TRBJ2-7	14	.	CATKGGFLGYEQYF	TGTGCCACTAAGGGGGGCTTTTTAGGCTACGAGCAGTACTTC